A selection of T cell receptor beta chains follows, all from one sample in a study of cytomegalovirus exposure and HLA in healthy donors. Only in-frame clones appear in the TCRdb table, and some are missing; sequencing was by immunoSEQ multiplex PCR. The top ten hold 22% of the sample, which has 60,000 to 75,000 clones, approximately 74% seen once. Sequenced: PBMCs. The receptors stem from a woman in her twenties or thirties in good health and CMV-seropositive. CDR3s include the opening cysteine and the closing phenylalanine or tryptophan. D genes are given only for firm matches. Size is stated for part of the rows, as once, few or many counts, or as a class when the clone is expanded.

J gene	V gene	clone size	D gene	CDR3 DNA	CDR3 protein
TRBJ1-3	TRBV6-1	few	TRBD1	TGTGCCAACGGGTCAGGGGGTCCTGGAAACACCATATATTTT	CANGSGGPGNTIYF
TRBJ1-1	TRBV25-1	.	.	TGTGCCAGCACCCGAACTGGGGGGGTGCGGGCTTTCTTT	CASTRTGGVRAFF
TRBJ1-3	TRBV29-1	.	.	TGCAGCGTTGGGGCAGGGAGGATGGACACCATATATTTT	CSVGAGRMDTIYF
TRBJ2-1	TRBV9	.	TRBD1	TGTGCCAGCAGCGGCCCCAGGGGGACAGGGAATTACAATGAGCAGTTCTTC	CASSGPRGTGNYNEQFF
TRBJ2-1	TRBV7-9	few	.	TGTGCCAGCAGCTCGGAAAGCACTAGCAGATACAATGAGCAGTTCTTC	CASSSESTSRYNEQFF
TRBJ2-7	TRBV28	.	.	TGTGCCAGCGAAGGGACTTACTACGAGCAGTACTTC	CASEGTYYEQYF
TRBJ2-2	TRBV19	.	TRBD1	TGTGCCAGTCGTCAGACAGGGGAAAGGGCCGGGGAGCTGTTTTTT	CASRQTGERAGELFF
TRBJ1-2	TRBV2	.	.	TGTGCCAGCAGTAAATACCAAGGGGGTAACTATGGCTACACCTTC	CASSKYQGGNYGYTF
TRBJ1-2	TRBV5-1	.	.	TGCGCCAGCAGCTTGGGGCAGGGCCGACCTAACTATGGCTACACCTTC	CASSLGQGRPNYGYTF
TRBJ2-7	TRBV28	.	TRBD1	TGTGCCAGCAGTAACCGGGACAGGTCTGGCGAGCAGTACTTC	CASSNRDRSGEQYF
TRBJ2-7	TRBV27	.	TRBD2	TGTGCCAGCAGTTGGTCTAGCGGAACCTACGAGCAGTACTTC	CASSWSSGTYEQYF
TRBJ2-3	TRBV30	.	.	TGTGCCTGGAGGTTCCCGCGACAAAGCACAGATACGCAGTATTTT	CAWRFPRQSTDTQYF
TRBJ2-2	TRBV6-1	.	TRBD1	TGTGCCAGCAGCAAGACAGGGGTGATGACCGGGGAGCTGTTTTTT	CASSKTGVMTGELFF
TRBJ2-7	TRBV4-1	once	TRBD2	TGCGCCAGCAGCCAAGGGCCTGGGCTAGCGCGTGCGGGGGAATTCTACGAGCAGTACTTC	CASSQGPGLARAGEFYEQYF
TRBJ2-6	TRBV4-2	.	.	TGTGCCAGCAGCCAAGAAGACAACTCTGGGGCCAACGTCCTGACTTTC	CASSQEDNSGANVLTF
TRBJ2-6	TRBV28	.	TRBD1	TGTGCCAGCAGTTTATTTCGGGACAGGGCTGGGGCCAACGTCCTGACTTTC	CASSLFRDRAGANVLTF
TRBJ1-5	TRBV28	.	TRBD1	TGTGCCAGCAGTGGGACAGCTCAGCCCCAGCATTTT	CASSGTAQPQHF
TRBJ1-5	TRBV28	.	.	TGTGCCAGCAGTTTTAATGAGGGCCCTCGCAATCAGCCCCAGCATTTT	CASSFNEGPRNQPQHF
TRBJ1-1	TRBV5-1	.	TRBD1	TGCGCCAGCAGTTTAACAGGGGGCAAGGACACTGAAGCTTTCTTT	CASSLTGGKDTEAFF
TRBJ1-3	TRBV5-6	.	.	TGTGCCAGCAGCCTCCCAAGCAGGGGACTACACTCTGGAAACACCATATATTTT	CASSLPSRGLHSGNTIYF
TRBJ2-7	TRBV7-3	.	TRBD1	TGTGCCAGCAGCTTGACAGGGAGCTCCTACGAGCAGTACTTC	CASSLTGSSYEQYF
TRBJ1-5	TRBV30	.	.	TGTGCCTGGGGACAGAACAATCAGCCCCAGCATTTT	CAWGQNNQPQHF
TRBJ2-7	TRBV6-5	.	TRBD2	TGTGCCAGCAGAGTTACTAGCGGGATTTCCTACGAGCAGTACTTC	CASRVTSGISYEQYF
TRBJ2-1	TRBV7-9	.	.	TGTGCCAGCAGCTTAAGTAACCGGGGGAATGAGCAGTTCTTC	CASSLSNRGNEQFF
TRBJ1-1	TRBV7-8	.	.	TGTGCCAGCAGCAGCACAATAGGACTCTCCGGTGCTTTCTTT	CASSSTIGLSGAFF
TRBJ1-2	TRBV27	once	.	TGTGCCAGCAGTCTCCGGGGTAAGGGCTACACCTTC	CASSLRGKGYTF
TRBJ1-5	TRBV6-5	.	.	TGTGCCAGCAGTTACTCGTCTGGGACATCGAGCCAGCATTTT	CASSYSSGTSSQHF
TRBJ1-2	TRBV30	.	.	TGTGCTTGGGGGGCAGGGGCCTATGGCTACACCTTC	CAWGAGAYGYTF
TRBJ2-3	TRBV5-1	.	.	TGCGCCAGCAGCAGGGGTAATACGCAGTATTTT	CASSRGNTQYF
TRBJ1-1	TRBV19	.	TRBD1	TGTGCCAGTAGTAGTAGACAGGGGAGCACTGAAGCTTTCTTT	CASSSRQGSTEAFF
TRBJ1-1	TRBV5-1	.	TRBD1	TGCGCCAGCAGCTTCCTTAGGGACAGTGAAGCTTTCTTT	CASSFLRDSEAFF
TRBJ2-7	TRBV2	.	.	TGTGCCAGCAGTGACGGAGCCCTCTACGAGCAGTACTTC	CASSDGALYEQYF
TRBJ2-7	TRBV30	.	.	TGTGCCTGGAGTGTTCGGCAGGGAAAAGAGCAGTACTTC	CAWSVRQGKEQYF
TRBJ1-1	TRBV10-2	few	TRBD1	TGCGCCAGCAGTTCAGGGGGCGGTGAAGCTTTCTTT	CASSSGGGEAFF
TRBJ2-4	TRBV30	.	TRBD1	TGTGCCTGGAGTTTAGGATTGGACAGGGGCGAACTAGGGGCCAAAAACATTCAGTACTTC	CAWSLGLDRGELGAKNIQYF
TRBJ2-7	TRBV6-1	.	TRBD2	TGTGCCAGCAGTGAAGGATTGGGACTAGCGTTATACGAGCAGTACTTC	CASSEGLGLALYEQYF
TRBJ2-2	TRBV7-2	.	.	TGTGCCAGCAGCCCCCAAGGGAGTCTAGGGGAGCTGTTTTTT	CASSPQGSLGELFF
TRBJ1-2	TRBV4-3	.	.	TGCGCCAGCAGCCAAGATCCAGGGACACTCTATGGCTACACCTTC	CASSQDPGTLYGYTF
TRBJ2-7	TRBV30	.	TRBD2	TGTGCCTGGAGACTAGCGGCCTACGAGCAGTACTTC	CAWRLAAYEQYF
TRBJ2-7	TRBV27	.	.	TGTGCCAGCAGTTGGGGCAGAACCTACGAGCAGTACTTC	CASSWGRTYEQYF
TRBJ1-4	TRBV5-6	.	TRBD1	TGTGCCAGCAGCCGACGACAGGGCGCAACTAATGAAAAACTGTTTTTT	CASSRRQGATNEKLFF
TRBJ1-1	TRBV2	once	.	TGTGCCGGTAACAATGAGGACACTGAAGCTTTCTTT	CAGNNEDTEAFF
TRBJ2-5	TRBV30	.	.	TGTGCCTGGAGTGTCCCAGGGGGGGAGACCCAGTACTTC	CAWSVPGGETQYF
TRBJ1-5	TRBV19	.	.	TGTGCCAGTAGTTTTAATCCGGATCAGCCCCAGCATTTT	CASSFNPDQPQHF
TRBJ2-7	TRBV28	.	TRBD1	TGTGCCAGCACCCCGTTGATTGCCAGGGGGCGCGTCGAGCAGTACTTC	CASTPLIARGRVEQYF
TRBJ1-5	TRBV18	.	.	TGTGCCAGCTCCTGGGGGGGGAATCAGCCCCAGCATTTT	CASSWGGNQPQHF
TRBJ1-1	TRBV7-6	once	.	TGTGCCAGCAGCTTAGATGGGGCCGTGAACACTGAAGCTTTCTTT	CASSLDGAVNTEAFF